One and the same sample provided the 21 T cell receptor beta chains below, sequenced in a study of T cells in Graves' hyperthyroidism and ophthalmopathy. Amplified TCR beta CDR3 regions came from RNA transcripts. Initially, a first-round RT-PCR of the TCR CDR3 employed the HTBI primer set. TCRdb used MiXCR to reprocess the multiplex PCR reads, holding one entry per CDR3 protein. The top ten hold approximately 30% of the sample, which has about 640,000 distinct CDR3 sequences, less than 25% seen once. Sequencing input: blood. These receptors were obtained from a man aged 25-45 years with Graves' ophthalmopathy.

The table lists this clonotype with a few counts. The chain carries TRBV27 and TRBJ2-1; TRBD1 agrees at 8 bases. This CDR3 has 15 residues. The germline V gene encodes CDR1 MNHEY and CDR2 SMNVEV (reference sequence). Trimming cost V 2 bases and J 10 bases; bases outside gene matches: 10. CDR3: CASSLIPGGPVEQFF. The CDR3 nucleotides read TGTGCCAGCAGTTTAATACCAGGGGGCCCGGTCGAGCAGTTCTTC.

The sample holds a few counts of this clonotype. The chain has TRBV6-2 or TRBV6-3 and TRBJ2-7, with D possibly matching TRBD1 (6 bases). CDR1 and CDR2 (germline): MNHEY, SVGEGT. Trimming cost V 9 bases and J 0 bases, with 9 bases left between them. The CDR3 is 12 amino acids. This CDR3 is CASMDSSYEQYF. CDR3 in DNA: TGTGCCAGTATGGACAGCTCCTACGAGCAGTACTTC.

This clonotype was recorded at least ten times. The V call is TRBV3-1, the J call TRBJ2-7; D is ambiguous. This CDR3 is built from 11 residues. The V gene lost 6 bases and the J gene lost 6 bases, with 9 bases spanning the gap. CDR1 and CDR2 from the germline V gene are LGHDT and YNNKEL (reference sequence). CDR3: CASRSSGEQYF. CDR3 nucleotide sequence: TGTGCCAGCAGAAGCTCGGGCGAGCAGTACTTC.

The chain uses TRBV29-1 and TRBJ2-2, with D perhaps TRBD1 or TRBD2 (5 bases each). V was pared by 4 bases and J by 0 bases, with 9 bases between. The CDR3 is 14 residues long. Germline V gene lookup returns CDR1 SQVTM and CDR2 ANQGSEA. The CDR3 DNA is TGCAGCGTTGCACCGGGACCGAACACCGGGGAGCTGTTTTTT. This gives the protein CSVAPGPNTGELFF.

This clonotype was counted only a few times. The chain combines TRBV7-9 with TRBJ2-1; 9 bases fit TRBD2. CDR1 and CDR2 (germline): SEHNR, FQNEAQ (reference sequence). The CDR3 spans 18 residues. The V segment lost 5 bases and the J segment 2 bases; nucleotides outside the gene matches: 13. The CDR3 DNA is TGTGCCAGCAGCCCGCCCCCCCTTAGCGGGAGAACCTACAATGAGCAGTTCTTC. This translates into CASSPPPLSGRTYNEQFF.

The CDR3 reads CASRPGHPNTGELFF. The CDR3 nucleotides are TGTGCCAGCAGGCCGGGCCACCCGAACACCGGGGAGCTGTTTTTT. The chain couples TRBV13 to TRBJ2-2, with D unclear. Germline assignment: CDR1 PRHDT and CDR2 FYEKMQ (reference sequence). V was trimmed by 6 bases and J by 0 bases, leaving 11 bases between them. The CDR3 has 15 amino acids.

This clonotype was detected only a few times. The chain recombines TRBV5-1 with TRBJ2-7; 8 bases fit TRBD1. Germline-derived CDR1 and CDR2 are SGHRS and YFSETQ. V gave up 1 base and J gave up 5 bases; unmatched junction bases: 8. This CDR3 comprises 15 residues. The DNA for the CDR3 is TGCGCCAGCAGCTTGATTATCGGACAGGGAGACGAGCAGTACTTC. Translating it yields CASSLIIGQGDEQYF.

The chain joins TRBV14 to TRBJ2-2, with D hard to call. The V end lost 1 base, the J end lost 11 bases, and 8 bases lay between the germline ends. The germline V gene encodes CDR1 SGHDN and CDR2 FVKESK. The CDR3 sequence is 12 residues long. For the CDR3, the DNA is TGTGCCAGCAGCCAAGTTGGCACCGAGCTGTTTTTT. Encoded protein: CASSQVGTELFF.

In its sample, this clonotype was seen a few times. The chain recombines TRBV4-1 with TRBJ1-5; no clear D gene. The ends were cut back, 4 bases at V and 1 base at J, with 11 bases in the middle. Looked up from germline, CDR1 is MGHRA and CDR2 is YSYEKL. There are 15 residues in the CDR3. The CDR3 sequence: CASSPMERSNQPQHF. The DNA of the CDR3 is TGCGCCAGCAGCCCGATGGAGAGAAGCAATCAGCCCCAGCATTTT.

This chain links TRBV9 with TRBJ2-1, with 11 bases matching TRBD2. The CDR3 is 14 residues long. J gave up 5 bases and V 3 bases, and 1 base lay outside the gene matches. Germline V gene lookup returns CDR1 SGDLS and CDR2 YYNGEE. CDR3 amino acids: CASSATSGNNEQFF. DNA of the CDR3: TGTGCCAGCAGCGCGACTAGCGGGAACAATGAGCAGTTCTTC.

The sample holds a few counts of this clonotype. This chain links TRBV30 with TRBJ2-7, with D tentatively TRBD2 (6 bases). The CDR3 has 15 amino acids. Germline V gives CDR1 GTSNPN, CDR2 SVGIG (reference sequence). Trimming shortened V by 3 bases and J by 1 base, and 16 bases separated the two germline ends. Here the CDR3 reads CAWRPRDSFSYEQYF. The CDR3 region has the DNA TGTGCCTGGAGACCCCGGGACTCCTTTTCCTACGAGCAGTACTTC.

In its sample, this clonotype was seen a few times. The chain combines TRBV4-1 with TRBJ2-3; 9 nucleotides match TRBD1. Germline V gene data show CDR1 as MGHRA and CDR2 as YSYEKL. This CDR3 region has 15 residues. Trimming cost V 3 bases and J 4 bases; bases outside gene matches: 5. The CDR3 sequence is CASSQQTGGPDTQYF. The CDR3 bases are TGCGCCAGCAGCCAGCAGACAGGGGGACCAGATACGCAGTATTTT.

In this sample, this clonotype turned up a few times. The chain couples TRBV6-1 to TRBJ1-2, with D hard to call. Trimming stripped 8 bases from V and 8 bases from J, with 12 bases between. This CDR3 has 11 amino acids. CDR1 is MNHNS and CDR2 is SASEGT in the germline V gene. CDR3 residues: CASHLLEGYTF. The CDR3 coding sequence is TGTGCCAGCCACTTGCTGGAAGGCTACACCTTC.

This clonotype was counted many times. V usage is TRBV7-2 and J usage is TRBJ2-6, with D perhaps matching TRBD1 (5 bases). Trimming took 4 bases from V and 1 from J, leaving 14 bases between them. The CDR3 extends over 17 amino acids. Germline V CDR1 and CDR2: SGHTA, FQGNSA. Written as DNA, the CDR3 is TGTGCCAGCAGCTCCAGGGTTATAGGTTCTGGGGCCAACGTCCTGACTTTC. Its protein is CASSSRVIGSGANVLTF.

This clonotype has a handful of counts. The chain is built from TRBV3-1 and TRBJ2-5; D uncertain. In germline, CDR1 is LGHDT, CDR2 YNNKEL (reference sequence). The CDR3 contains 14 residues. Trimming shortened V by 1 base and J by 0 bases, and 6 bases separated the two germline ends. In DNA, the CDR3 is TGTGCCAGCAGCCAAGTTAACAACCAAGAGACCCAGTACTTC. It translates to CASSQVNNQETQYF.

The gene calls are TRBV27 and TRBJ2-7; unclear D gene. Trimming shortened V by 2 bases and J by 5 bases, and 16 bases separated the two germline ends. This CDR3 has 15 residues. Germline V gene lookup returns CDR1 MNHEY and CDR2 SMNVEV (reference sequence). For the CDR3, the DNA is TGTGCCAGCAGTTTAAAAAGATACGAGAGACACGAGCAGTACTTC. It yields the protein CASSLKRYERHEQYF.

The chain joins TRBV4-3 to TRBJ2-2, with 14 positions matching TRBD2. The CDR3 consists of 20 residues. J lost 7 bases, V lost 7 bases, and 20 bases had no gene match. Germline loops: CDR1 LGHNA, CDR2 YSLEER. CDR3 DNA: TGCGCCAGCAAAGCCGTTGAGGGGGGACTAGCGGGAGACCCCGGCGGGGAGCTGTTTTTT. The encoded protein is CASKAVEGGLAGDPGGELFF.

This clonotype appeared many times. The chain has TRBV5-5 and TRBJ2-7; possibly TRBD2 for D (6 bases). Germline CDR1 and CDR2: SGHKS and YYEKEE (reference sequence). The CDR3 has 15 residues. Trimming pared 4 bases from V and 2 bases from J, leaving 16 bases between. CDR3 nucleotides: TGTGCCAGCAGCCTCATCCACGGGGGACCCTACGAGCAGTACTTC. Its protein product is CASSLIHGGPYEQYF.

The V and J genes are TRBV9 and TRBJ2-7; the match to TRBD2 covers 8 bases. V dropped 4 bases and J dropped 0; count of bases not matched to a gene: 12. Germline values: CDR1 SGDLS, CDR2 YYNGEE. The CDR3 length is 17 residues. CDR3 DNA: TGTGCCAGCAGCCCCCCGAAAACCGGGACTAGCTCCTACGAGCAGTACTTC. Its translation is CASSPPKTGTSSYEQYF.

The rearrangement joins TRBV19 to TRBJ2-7, with 10 bases lining up with TRBD2. The CDR3 totals 16 residues. Germline lookup yields CDR1 LNHDA and CDR2 SQIVND (reference sequence). The V gene end was trimmed by 4 bases and the J gene end by 2 bases; junction bases not matched to a gene: 8. The CDR3: CASSTDGLAEPYEQYF. The CDR3 region has the DNA TGTGCCAGTAGTACCGACGGACTAGCGGAACCCTACGAGCAGTACTTC. Based on the CDR3 plus reference TRBV19 and TRBJ2-7, the full variable domain is DGGITQSPKYLFRKEGQNVTLSCEQNLNHDAMYWYRQDPGQGLRLIYYSQIVNDFQKGDIAEGYSVSREKKESFPLTVTSAQKNPTAFYLCASSTDGLAEPYEQYFGPGTRLTVT.

This clonotype occurred a few times. CDR3 sequence reads: CSAPGSQTGGEQYF. Here the CDR3 DNA reads TGCAGTGCCCCTGGGTCCCAGACGGGGGGGGAGCAGTACTTC. This rearrangement joins TRBV20-1 to TRBJ2-7, with 8 bases identical to TRBD2. Germline V lookup: CDR1 DFQATT, CDR2 SNEGSKA (reference sequence). J gave up 7 bases and V 6 bases, and 14 bases lay outside the gene matches. The CDR3 is 14 residues long.